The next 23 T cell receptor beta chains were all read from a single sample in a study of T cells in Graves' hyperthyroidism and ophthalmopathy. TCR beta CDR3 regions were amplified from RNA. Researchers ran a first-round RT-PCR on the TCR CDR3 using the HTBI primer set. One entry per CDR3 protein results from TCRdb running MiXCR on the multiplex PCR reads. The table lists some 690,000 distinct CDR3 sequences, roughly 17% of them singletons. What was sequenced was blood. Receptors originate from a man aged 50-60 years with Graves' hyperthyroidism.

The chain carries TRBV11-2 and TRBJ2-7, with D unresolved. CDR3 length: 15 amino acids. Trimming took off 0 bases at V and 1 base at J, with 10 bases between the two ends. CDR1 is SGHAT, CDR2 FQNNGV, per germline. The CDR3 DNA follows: TGTGCCAGCAGCTTAGATGCAGTATTATCCTACGAGCAGTACTTC. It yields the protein CASSLDAVLSYEQYF.

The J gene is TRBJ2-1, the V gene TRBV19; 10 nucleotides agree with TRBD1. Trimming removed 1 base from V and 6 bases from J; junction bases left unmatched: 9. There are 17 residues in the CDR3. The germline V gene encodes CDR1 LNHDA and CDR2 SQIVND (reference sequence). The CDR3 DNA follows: TGTGCCAGTAGTATAGGGGTCGGGACAGGGGTTTTCAATGAGCAGTTCTTC. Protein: CASSIGVGTGVFNEQFF.

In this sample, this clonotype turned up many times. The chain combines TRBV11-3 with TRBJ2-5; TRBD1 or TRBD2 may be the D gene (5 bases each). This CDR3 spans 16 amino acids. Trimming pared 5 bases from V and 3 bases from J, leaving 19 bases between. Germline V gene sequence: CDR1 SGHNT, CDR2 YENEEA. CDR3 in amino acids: CASSRRPGRLKETQYF. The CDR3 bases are TGTGCCAGCAGCCGTAGGCCGGGACGCCTTAAAGAGACCCAGTACTTC.

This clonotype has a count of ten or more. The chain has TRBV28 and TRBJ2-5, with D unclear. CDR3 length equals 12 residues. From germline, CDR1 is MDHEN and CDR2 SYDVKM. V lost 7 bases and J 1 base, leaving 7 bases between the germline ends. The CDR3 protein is CASKSGQETQYF. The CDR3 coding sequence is TGTGCCAGCAAGTCGGGCCAAGAGACCCAGTACTTC.

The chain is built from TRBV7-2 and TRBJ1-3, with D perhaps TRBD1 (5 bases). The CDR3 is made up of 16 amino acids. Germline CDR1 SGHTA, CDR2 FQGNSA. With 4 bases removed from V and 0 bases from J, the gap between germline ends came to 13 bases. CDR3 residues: CASSSHPGTSGNTIYF. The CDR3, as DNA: TGTGCCAGCAGCTCGCACCCAGGGACCTCTGGAAACACCATATATTTT.

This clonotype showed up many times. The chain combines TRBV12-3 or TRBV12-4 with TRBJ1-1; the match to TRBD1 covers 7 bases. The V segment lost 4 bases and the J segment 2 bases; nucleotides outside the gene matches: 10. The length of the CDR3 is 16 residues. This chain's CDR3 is CASSWNRGSTNTEAFF. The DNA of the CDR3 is TGTGCCAGCAGTTGGAACAGGGGATCAACAAACACTGAAGCTTTCTTT.

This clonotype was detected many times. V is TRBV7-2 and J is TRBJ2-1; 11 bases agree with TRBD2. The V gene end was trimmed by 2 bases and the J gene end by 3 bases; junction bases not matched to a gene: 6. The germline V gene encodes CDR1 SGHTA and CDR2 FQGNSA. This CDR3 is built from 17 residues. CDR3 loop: CASSLSSGTSGYNEQFF. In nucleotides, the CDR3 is TGTGCCAGCAGCTTATCCTCCGGGACTAGCGGCTACAATGAGCAGTTCTTC.

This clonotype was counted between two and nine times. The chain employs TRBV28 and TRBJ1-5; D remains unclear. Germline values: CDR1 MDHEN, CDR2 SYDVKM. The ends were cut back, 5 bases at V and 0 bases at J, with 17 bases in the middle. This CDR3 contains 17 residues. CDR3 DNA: TGTGCCAGCAGTCCCCGAGGGAGTCGGGTTAGCAATCAGCCCCAGCATTTT. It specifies CASSPRGSRVSNQPQHF. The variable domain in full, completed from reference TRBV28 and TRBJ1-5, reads DVKVTQSSRYLVKRTGEKVFLECVQDMDHENMFWYRQDPGLGLRLIYFSYDVKMKEKGDIPEGYSVSREKKERFSLILESASTNQTSMYLCASSPRGSRVSNQPQHFGDGTRLSIL.

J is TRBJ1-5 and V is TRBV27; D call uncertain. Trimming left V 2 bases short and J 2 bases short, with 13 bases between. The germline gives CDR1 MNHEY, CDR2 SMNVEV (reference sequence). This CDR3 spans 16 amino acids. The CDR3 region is CASSLVAGWGNQPQHF. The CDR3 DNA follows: TGTGCCAGCAGTTTAGTAGCGGGATGGGGCAATCAGCCCCAGCATTTT.

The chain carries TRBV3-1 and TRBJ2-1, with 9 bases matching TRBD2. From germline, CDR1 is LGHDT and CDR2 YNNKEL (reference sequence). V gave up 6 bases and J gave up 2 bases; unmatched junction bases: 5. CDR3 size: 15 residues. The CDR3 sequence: CASSLAGSPYNEQFF. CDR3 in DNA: TGTGCCAGCAGTCTAGCGGGAAGCCCCTACAATGAGCAGTTCTTC.

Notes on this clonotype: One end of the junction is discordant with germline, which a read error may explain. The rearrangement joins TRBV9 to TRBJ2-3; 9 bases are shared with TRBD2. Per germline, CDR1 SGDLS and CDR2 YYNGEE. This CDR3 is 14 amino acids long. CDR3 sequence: CASGVSGSTDTQYF. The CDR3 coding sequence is TGTGCCAGCGGCGTTAGCGGGAGTACAGATACGCAGTATTTT.

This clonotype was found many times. In DNA form, the CDR3 reads TGTGCCAGCAGTTTTAGCAGGGGGCAAGGCTACGAGCAGTACTTC. Its protein is CASSFSRGQGYEQYF. This chain joins TRBV12-3 or TRBV12-4 and TRBJ2-7, with 8 bases lining up with TRBD1. V lost 3 bases to trimming and J lost 3 bases; unmatched junction nucleotides: 7. The CDR3 is 15 residues long.

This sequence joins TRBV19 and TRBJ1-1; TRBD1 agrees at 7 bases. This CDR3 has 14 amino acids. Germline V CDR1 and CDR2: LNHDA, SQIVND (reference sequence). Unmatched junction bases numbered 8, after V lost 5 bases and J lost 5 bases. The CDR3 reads CASSFWDRKTEAFF. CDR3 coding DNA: TGTGCCAGTAGTTTCTGGGACAGAAAAACTGAAGCTTTCTTT.

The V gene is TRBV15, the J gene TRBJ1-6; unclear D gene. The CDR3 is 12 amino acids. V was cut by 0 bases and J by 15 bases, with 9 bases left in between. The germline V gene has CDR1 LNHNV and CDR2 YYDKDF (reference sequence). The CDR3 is CATSRDWAFLHF. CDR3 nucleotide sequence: TGTGCCACCAGCAGAGATTGGGCTTTCCTCCACTTT.

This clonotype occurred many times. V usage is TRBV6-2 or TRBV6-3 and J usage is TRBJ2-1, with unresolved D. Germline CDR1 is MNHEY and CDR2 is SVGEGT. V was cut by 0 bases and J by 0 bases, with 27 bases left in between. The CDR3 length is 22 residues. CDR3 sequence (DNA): TGTGCCAGCAGTTACTCGACTCCTACAATGAGCAGTTCCCCGGACTCCTACAATGAGCAGTTCTTC. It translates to CASSYSTPTMSSSPDSYNEQFF.

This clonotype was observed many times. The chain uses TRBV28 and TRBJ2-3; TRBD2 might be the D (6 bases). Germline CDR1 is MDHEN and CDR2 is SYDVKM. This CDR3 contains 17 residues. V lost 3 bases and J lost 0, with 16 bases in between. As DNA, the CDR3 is TGTGCCAGCAGTTTCCGGGCTAGCGTGACTAGCACAGATACGCAGTATTTT. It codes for CASSFRASVTSTDTQYF.

The CDR3 loop reads CASIGQNYGYTF. The CDR3 coding sequence is TGTGCCAGCATCGGGCAGAACTATGGCTACACCTTC. The chain joins TRBV28 to TRBJ1-2; D uncertain. The V end lost 7 bases, the J end lost 2 bases, and 8 bases lay between the germline ends. This CDR3 comprises 12 residues. In germline, CDR1 is MDHEN, CDR2 SYDVKM.

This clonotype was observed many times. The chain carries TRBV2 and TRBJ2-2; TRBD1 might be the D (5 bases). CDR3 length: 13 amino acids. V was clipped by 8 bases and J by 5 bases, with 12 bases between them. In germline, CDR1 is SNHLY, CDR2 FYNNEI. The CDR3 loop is CASAGYLTGELFF. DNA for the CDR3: TGTGCCAGCGCAGGGTACTTGACCGGGGAGCTGTTTTTT.

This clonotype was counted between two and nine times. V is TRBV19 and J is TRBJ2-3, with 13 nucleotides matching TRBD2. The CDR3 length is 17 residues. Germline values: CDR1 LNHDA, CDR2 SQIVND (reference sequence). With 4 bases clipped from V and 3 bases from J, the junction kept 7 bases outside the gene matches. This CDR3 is CASSTHRTSGSTDTQYF. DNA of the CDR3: TGTGCCAGTAGTACTCATCGGACTAGCGGGAGTACAGATACGCAGTATTTT.

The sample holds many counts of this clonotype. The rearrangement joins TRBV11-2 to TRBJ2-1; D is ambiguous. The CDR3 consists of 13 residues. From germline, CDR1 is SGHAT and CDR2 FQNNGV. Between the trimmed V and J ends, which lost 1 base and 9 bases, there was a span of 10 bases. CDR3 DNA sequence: TGTGCCAGCAGCTTAGTTAGGAGCGCTGAGCAGTTCTTC. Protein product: CASSLVRSAEQFF.

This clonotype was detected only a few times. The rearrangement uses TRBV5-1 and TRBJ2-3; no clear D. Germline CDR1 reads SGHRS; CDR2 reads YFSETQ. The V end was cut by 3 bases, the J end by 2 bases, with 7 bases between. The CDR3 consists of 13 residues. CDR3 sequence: CASSSAPTDTQYF. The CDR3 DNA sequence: TGCGCCAGCAGCTCAGCGCCCACAGATACGCAGTATTTT.

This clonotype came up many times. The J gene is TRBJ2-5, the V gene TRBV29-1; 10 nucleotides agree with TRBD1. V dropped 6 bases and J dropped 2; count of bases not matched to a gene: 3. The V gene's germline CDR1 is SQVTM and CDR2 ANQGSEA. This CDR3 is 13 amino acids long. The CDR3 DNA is TGCAGCGTCAGGGACAGGGGACAAGAGACCCAGTACTTC. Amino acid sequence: CSVRDRGQETQYF.

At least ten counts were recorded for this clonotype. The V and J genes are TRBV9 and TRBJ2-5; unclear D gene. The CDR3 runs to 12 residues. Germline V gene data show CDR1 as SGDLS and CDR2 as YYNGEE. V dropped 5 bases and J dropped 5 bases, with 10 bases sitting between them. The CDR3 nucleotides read TGTGCCAGCAGAGGAGAATCGGAGACCCAGTACTTC. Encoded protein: CASRGESETQYF.